This TCR beta chain appears in the sequencing data of a study of a mutant IDH1 vaccine in newly diagnosed glioma. Study summary: Investigators started vaccination 4-6 weeks after radiotherapy alone, or with temozolomide cycles. Those enrolled had earlier been treated with radiotherapy, temozolomide, or both, mostly both.

The method was immunoSEQ multiplex PCR; TCRdb's version includes in-frame clones alone and lacks a portion of them. The repertoire holds over 55,000 clones, with about 90% as singletons. Study observations and caveats: Pseudoprogression apparently tracked independently of changes in top peripheral T cell clonotypes.

Only a few counts were recorded for this clone. Its antigen is undetermined. Stated time point: week 5, during vaccination. Each dose delivered 300 ug of mutant IDH1 20-mer peptide subcutaneously with imiquimod. Donors had new IDH1-mutant astrocytomas of WHO grade 3 or 4 (ATRX-lost). Germline V gene lookup returns CDR1 MNHEY and CDR2 SMNVEV (reference sequence). The CDR3 spans 15 residues. The germline V and J ends were trimmed by 0 bases and 5 bases, with 13 bases remaining between them. The chain has TRBV27 and TRBJ1-1, with no clear D. This specimen was PBMCs, taken from a glioma patient whose treatment included an IDH1 peptide vaccine. The receptor's source is a woman aged 40 to 50 with glioma. The chain's CDR3 is CASSLSVPLQTEAFF. As DNA, the CDR3 is TGTGCCAGCAGTTTATCGGTTCCACTGCAGACTGAAGCTTTCTTT.